The clone carrying this TCR beta chain was picked up a small number of times. Its specificity is unknown. The record originates from a study of molecular identifiers for immune sequencing clone quantification. Notes on the study in general: Clones that had above 20 RNA copies took up over 99% of effector molecules but under 1% in naive cells.

CD8+CD4-CCR7+CD45RA+ cells were sorted as naive CD8 T cells. TCRdb reanalysed the PCR reads using MiXCR and keeps one entry per CDR3 protein. The data show over 600,000 distinct CDR3 sequences, just under 20% seen once. Trimming cost V 2 bases and J 11 bases; bases outside gene matches: 13. This CDR3 has 16 amino acids. Germline CDR1 is MNHEY and CDR2 is SVGEGT. The source material was naive CD8+ T cells from blood, with Jurkat cell RNA spiked in. Described subset: FACS-sorted CD8+CD4-CCR7+CD45RA+ naive T cells. The sequence was collected from a human donor in good health. Some libraries in this study had Jurkat cell RNA spiked in. The chain uses TRBV6-2 or TRBV6-3 and TRBJ1-1; TRBD1 agrees at 11 bases. CDR3 sequence (DNA): TGTGCCAGCAGTTACGCCCCGGGACAGGGGGGAGTAGAGGCTTTCTTT. This gives the protein CASSYAPGQGGVEAFF.